This TCR beta chain was profiled in a study of blood T cell repertoires in COVID-19. Background on the study: Acute-phase and convalescent COVID-19 samples originated in the United States, Italy and Spain.

CDR1 MNHEY and CDR2 SMNVEV come from the germline V gene (reference sequence). Trimming cost V 5 bases and J 8 bases; bases outside gene matches: 6. This CDR3 is built from 15 residues. In the authors' workflow: Cell counts per sample came from amplifying reference gene primers. Here immunoSEQ multiplex PCR was the method, and the copy in TCRdb shows in-frame clones only, minus some. Clonal size and the V and J genes are those of that table, whereas D and trimming came from the DNA. The table shows 55,000 to 95,000 clones, with about 82% occurring only once. Source material: peripheral blood. The chain links TRBV27 to TRBJ2-3; 14 positions agree with TRBD2. This receptor was identified in a woman aged 60-75 years with acute or convalescent COVID-19. The CDR3 loop reads CASSQGLAGVSTQYF. CDR3 DNA sequence: TGTGCCAGCAGTCAGGGACTAGCGGGGGTCAGTACGCAGTATTTT.